The entry below describes one T cell receptor beta chain. Losses at the gene ends were 6 bases for V and 2 bases for J; bases not matched to a gene: 2. The CDR3 contains 15 residues. Germline CDR1 is KGHSH and CDR2 is LQKENI. The table came from immunoSEQ multiplex PCR; TCRdb's copy has only in-frame clones and leaves some out. The sample lists 190,000 or so clones, approximately 86% occurring once. The data were obtained in a study of blood T cell repertoires in COVID-19. As for the study in general: Italy, Spain and the United States were the sources of the convalescent and acute COVID-19 samples.

Sequences were obtained from peripheral blood. This chain uses TRBV18 with TRBJ2-1, with 12 bases identical to TRBD2. The clonotype was recovered from a man between 40 and 49 years old with active or convalescent COVID-19. CDR3 in amino acids: CASSPSGGAYNEQFF. The CDR3 region has the DNA TGTGCCAGCTCTCCTAGCGGGGGGGCCTACAATGAGCAGTTCTTC. The whole variable domain, remainder taken from reference TRBV18 and TRBJ2-1, is NAGVMQNPRHLVRRRGQEARLRCSPMKGHSHVYWYRQLPEEGLKFMVYLQKENIIDESGMPKERFSAEFPKEGPSILRIQQVVRGDSAAYFCASSPSGGAYNEQFFGPGTRLTVL.